The 17 T cell receptor beta chains presented below share a single source sample, sequenced in a study of blood T cell repertoires in COVID-19. Generated by immunoSEQ multiplex PCR, the TCRdb table keeps only in-frame clones and is missing some. The table records some 320,000 clones, more than 70% of them present only once. Specimen: peripheral blood. Receptors originate from a woman aged 25 to 39 who had recovered from COVID-19.

In its sample, this clone was seen once. V gene TRBV14 combines with J gene TRBJ1-2; 8 positions match TRBD1. Per the germline V gene, CDR1 is SGHDN and CDR2 is FVKESK. V gave up 5 bases and J gave up 4 bases; unmatched junction bases: 3. This CDR3 contains 13 residues. The CDR3 DNA follows: TGTGCCAGCAGCGGACAGGGCGGCTATGGCTACACCTTC. Its protein is CASSGQGGYGYTF.

This chain joins TRBV6-5 and TRBJ2-1; 9 bases match TRBD1. Trimming took 5 bases from V and 8 from J; bases not matched to a gene: 10. Germline V gene sequence: CDR1 MNHEY, CDR2 SVGAGI. This CDR3 is built from 15 residues. The CDR3 coding sequence is TGTGCCAGCAGTCTATCACAGGGGGCGGTGTATGAGCAGTTCTTC. This translates into CASSLSQGAVYEQFF.

This rearrangement joins TRBV10-3 to TRBJ1-1; D not resolved. Looked up from germline, CDR1 is ENHRY and CDR2 is SYGVKD. Trimming pared 2 bases from V and 6 bases from J, leaving 10 bases between. The CDR3 runs to 13 residues. The CDR3 DNA sequence: TGTGCCATCAGTGAGGGGGAGAGGGCTGAAGCTTTCTTT. Translating gives CAISEGERAEAFF.

This rearrangement joins TRBV9 to TRBJ1-1, with unresolved D. The ends were cut back, 0 bases at V and 3 bases at J, with 9 bases in the middle. The CDR3 covers 14 residues. Per germline, CDR1 SGDLS and CDR2 YYNGEE. The CDR3 nucleotides are TGTGCCAGCAGCGTAGGCAAGGAGGACACTGAAGCTTTCTTT. Protein product: CASSVGKEDTEAFF.

This clone was detected once. The chain carries TRBV20-1 and TRBJ2-7, with a weak D call TRBD1 (5 bases). Per germline, CDR1 DFQATT and CDR2 SNEGSKA (reference sequence). This CDR3 is built from 16 residues. Trimming took off 3 bases at V and 3 bases at J, with 21 bases between the two ends. The CDR3 loop is CSASNPQVDKNYEQYF. DNA for the CDR3: TGCAGTGCTAGTAACCCCCAAGTGGACAAGAACTACGAGCAGTACTTC.

The chain is built from TRBV2 and TRBJ1-1; D unclear. V lost 4 bases, J lost 7 bases, and 7 bases lay in between. Germline V gene data show CDR1 as SNHLY and CDR2 as FYNNEI. CDR3 size: 11 residues. The CDR3 loop is CASSVQREAFF. The CDR3 nucleotides read TGTGCCAGCAGTGTCCAGCGTGAAGCTTTCTTT.

The rearrangement uses TRBV19 and TRBJ1-4; 7 nucleotides agree with TRBD1. Trimming took 7 bases from V and 5 from J; bases not matched to a gene: 10. The CDR3 length is 15 residues. Germline V CDR1 and CDR2: LNHDA, SQIVND (reference sequence). Written as DNA, the CDR3 is TGTGCCAGTACCACAAACAGGGGATTGAATGAAAAACTGTTTTTT. Amino acid sequence: CASTTNRGLNEKLFF.

The genes are TRBV2 and TRBJ2-6; D may be TRBD2 (5 bases). V was cut by 2 bases and J by 1 base, with 6 bases left in between. This CDR3 region has 15 residues. Germline V gives CDR1 SNHLY, CDR2 FYNNEI. The CDR3 nucleotides read TGTGCCAGCAGTGAACGGGGATCTGGGGCCAACGTCCTGACTTTC. Protein: CASSERGSGANVLTF.

The genes are TRBV7-9 and TRBJ1-3; 10 bases agree with TRBD1. Germline CDR1 and CDR2: SEHNR and FQNEAQ (reference sequence). The CDR3 covers 15 residues. V trimming: 5 bases; J trimming: 3 bases; junction bases outside the gene matches: 4. CDR3 sequence reads: CASSRTGGNGNTIYF. DNA of the CDR3: TGTGCCAGCAGCCGGACAGGGGGGAATGGAAACACCATATATTTT. Full variable domain (outside the CDR3, taken from reference TRBV7-9 and TRBJ1-3): DTGVSQNPRHKITKRGQNVTFRCDPISEHNRLYWYRQTLGQGPEFLTYFQNEAQLEKSRLLSDRFSAERPKGSFSTLEIQRTEQGDSAMYLCASSRTGGNGNTIYFGEGSWLTVV.

This chain joins TRBV3-1 (or the pseudogene TRBV3-2) and TRBJ1-2, with 7 bases identical to TRBD1. There are 15 residues in the CDR3. Germline lookup yields CDR1 LGHDT and CDR2 YNNKEL (reference sequence). The trim removed 5 bases at V and 2 bases at J, leaving 8 bases unmatched. This CDR3 reads CASSVGQRPNYGYTF. The CDR3 nucleotides read TGTGCCAGCAGCGTGGGACAGAGACCGAACTATGGCTACACCTTC.

The chain employs TRBV27 and TRBJ2-3; possible D gene TRBD2, 6 bases. Trimming cost V 3 bases and J 4 bases, with 23 bases left between them. The CDR3 spans 18 residues. CDR1 is MNHEY and CDR2 is SMNVEV in the germline V gene (reference sequence). The CDR3 DNA follows: TGTGCCAGCAGTTTCTTTGGGCCTAGCGTTGAACTTGCAGATACGCAGTATTTT. Translating it yields CASSFFGPSVELADTQYF.

The chain employs TRBV6-6 and TRBJ1-6; no reliable D call. CDR1 is MNHNY and CDR2 is SVGAGI in the germline V gene (reference sequence). The CDR3 length is 13 residues. The germline V and J ends were trimmed by 8 bases and 0 bases, with 5 bases remaining between them. CDR3 bases: TGTGCCAGCTCGAGCTCCTATAATTCACCCCTCCACTTT. It specifies CASSSSYNSPLHF.

V gene TRBV7-3 combines with J gene TRBJ2-1, with TRBD1 as a possible D gene (6 bases). V gave up 2 bases and J gave up 3 bases, with 8 bases separating them. Looked up from germline, CDR1 is SGHTA and CDR2 is FQGTGA. The CDR3 extends over 14 amino acids. CDR3 DNA sequence: TGTGCCAGCAGCTTAGACAGGAACTACAATGAGCAGTTCTTC. Its translation is CASSLDRNYNEQFF. Complete variable domain (other parts from reference TRBV7-3 and TRBJ2-1): GAGVSQTPSNKVTEKGKYVELRCDPISGHTALYWYRQSLGQGPEFLIYFQGTGAADDSGLPNDRFFAVRPEGSVSTLKIQRTERGDSAVYLCASSLDRNYNEQFFGPGTRLTVL.

The V and J genes are TRBV2 and TRBJ2-6; D unclear. Germline lookup yields CDR1 SNHLY and CDR2 FYNNEI. V was shortened by 8 bases and J by 0 bases, with 8 bases between the two germline ends. This CDR3 is built from 14 residues. Written as DNA, the CDR3 is TGTGCCAGCGGAGCGAGCTCTGGGGCCAACGTCCTGACTTTC. Protein product: CASGASSGANVLTF.

The J gene is TRBJ2-3, the V gene TRBV14; 9 bases agree with TRBD1. V lost 0 bases to trimming and J lost 5 bases; unmatched junction nucleotides: 12. CDR1 is SGHDN and CDR2 is FVKESK in the germline V gene. The CDR3 consists of 18 residues. CDR3 loop: CASSQDRNRGRSRDTQYF. The CDR3 nucleotides are TGTGCCAGCAGCCAAGATCGGAACAGGGGGCGGTCCAGAGATACGCAGTATTTT.

The genes are TRBV4-3 and TRBJ2-1, with 7 bases aligning to TRBD2. The CDR3 runs 16 residues. With V trimmed by 0 bases and J by 4 bases, 6 bases remained unmatched. The germline CDR1 and CDR2 sequences are LGHNA and YSLEER. CDR3 nucleotide sequence: TGCGCCAGCAGCCAAGATCGGAGCGGGGATTACAATGAGCAGTTCTTC. Translation gives CASSQDRSGDYNEQFF.

The J gene is TRBJ2-1, the V gene TRBV2; 8 positions match TRBD2. Per the germline V gene, CDR1 is SNHLY and CDR2 is FYNNEI. The V and J ends lost 6 bases and 7 bases, in that order; junction bases with no gene match: 11. The CDR3 has 15 amino acids. The CDR3: CASRLSGGAGNEQFF. CDR3 DNA: TGTGCCAGCAGGCTCTCGGGGGGGGCCGGGAATGAGCAGTTCTTC.